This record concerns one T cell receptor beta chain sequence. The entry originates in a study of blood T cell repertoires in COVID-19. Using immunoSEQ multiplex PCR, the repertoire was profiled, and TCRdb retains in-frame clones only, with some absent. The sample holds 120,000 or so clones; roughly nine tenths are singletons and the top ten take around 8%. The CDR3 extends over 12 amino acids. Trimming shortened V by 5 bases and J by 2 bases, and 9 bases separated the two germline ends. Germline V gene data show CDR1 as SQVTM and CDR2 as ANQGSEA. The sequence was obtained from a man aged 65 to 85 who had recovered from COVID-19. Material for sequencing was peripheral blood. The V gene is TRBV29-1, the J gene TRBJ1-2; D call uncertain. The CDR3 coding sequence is TGCAGCGTTTCTGTCAGGAACTATGGCTACACCTTC. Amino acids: CSVSVRNYGYTF. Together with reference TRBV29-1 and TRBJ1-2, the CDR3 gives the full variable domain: SAVISQKPSRDICQRGTSLTIQCQVDSQVTMMFWYRQQPGQSLTLIATANQGSEATYESGFVIDKFPISRPNLTFSTLTVSNMSPEDSSIYLCSVSVRNYGYTFGSGTRLTVV.